This T cell receptor beta chain was sequenced during a study of T cells in women clearing cervical HPV infection. The assay was immunoSEQ multiplex PCR, and TCRdb's table has in-frame clones only and misses some. The sample's table shows 25,000 to 35,000 clones. Concerning this clone itself: The sequenced fragment ends 3 residues before the CDR3 boundary, so the rest is inferred from the germline J gene.

CDR1 MRHNA and CDR2 SNTAGT come from the germline V gene. The CDR3 loop spans 14 amino acids. V was clipped by 0 bases and J by 6 bases; unmatched bases: 0. Sequencing used blood buffy coat. This chain connects TRBV6-4 to TRBJ2-2; 8 positions agree with TRBD1. The receptor was isolated from a woman between 18 and 70 years old with a cervical HPV16 infection that either progressed to CIN3+ or cleared (not recorded which). This CDR3 is CASSDSQGAGELFF. Incomplete CDR3 DNA: TGTGCCAGCAGTGACTCACAGGGGGCCGGGGAG.